The 27 T cell receptor beta chains reported below all come from one sample, sequenced in a study of spatial heterogeneity in lung cancer. Indicated time point: blood at routine non-recurrence follow-up after resection. TCRdb itself ran the 5' RACE reads through MiXCR, one entry per CDR3 protein. The sample comprises roughly 38,000 distinct CDR3 sequences, approximately 10% of which are singletons, and about a sixth rests with the top ten. The sample here was PBMCs, taken at follow-up. Source of these receptors: a female donor with early-stage non-small cell lung cancer.

This clonotype occurred many times. V and J are TRBV20-1 and TRBJ2-1; 9 bases match TRBD2. This CDR3 has 15 amino acids. CDR1 is DFQATT, CDR2 SNEGSKA, per germline (reference sequence). The J segment lost 4 bases and the V segment lost 0 bases, leaving 4 bases of the junction unmatched. CDR3 sequence: CSARDRLAGYNEQFF. CDR3 DNA sequence: TGCAGTGCTAGAGATAGGCTAGCGGGGTACAATGAGCAGTTCTTC.

This clonotype was picked up a small number of times. The chain employs TRBV6-2 or TRBV6-3 and TRBJ2-3; tentatively, D is TRBD1 or TRBD2 (5 bases each). Germline CDR1 and CDR2: MNHEY and SVGEGT. Trimming removed 6 bases at V and 2 bases at J, with 12 bases between. CDR3 length: 14 residues. The CDR3 spells CASSYGAPTDTQYF. CDR3 in DNA: TGTGCCAGCAGCTACGGGGCCCCCACAGATACGCAGTATTTT.

The V call is TRBV28, the J call TRBJ1-5; D remains unclear. With 1 base removed from V and 4 bases from J, the gap between germline ends came to 2 bases. The germline CDR1 and CDR2 sequences are MDHEN and SYDVKM. CDR3 size: 12 residues. CDR3 sequence: CASSLLNQPQHF. The DNA of the CDR3 is TGTGCCAGCAGTTTATTAAATCAGCCCCAGCATTTT.

The V call is TRBV2, the J call TRBJ2-1, with TRBD1 matching 9 bases. This CDR3 comprises 12 residues. Germline V gives CDR1 SNHLY, CDR2 FYNNEI. The ends lost 6 bases at V and 8 bases at J; junction bases unmatched: 2. CDR3: CASRDRGDEQFF. The CDR3, as DNA: TGTGCCAGCAGGGACAGGGGTGATGAGCAGTTCTTC.

This clonotype was recorded at least ten times. The J gene is TRBJ2-7, the V gene TRBV20-1, with TRBD1 as a possible D gene (5 bases). The CDR3 is 14 amino acids. The ends were cut back, 5 bases at V and 0 bases at J, with 14 bases in the middle. Germline values: CDR1 DFQATT, CDR2 SNEGSKA (reference sequence). The CDR3 spells CSAADHRNSYEQYF. CDR3 bases: TGCAGTGCTGCTGACCACAGGAACTCCTACGAGCAGTACTTC.

The chain recombines TRBV5-1 with TRBJ2-5; D might be TRBD2 (6 bases). Per the germline V gene, CDR1 is SGHRS and CDR2 is YFSETQ. Trimming shortened V by 4 bases and J by 0 bases, and 13 bases separated the two germline ends. The CDR3 has 15 amino acids. CDR3 coding DNA: TGCGCCAGCAGCCAGAGCGGGTTGTACCAAGAGACCCAGTACTTC. It specifies CASSQSGLYQETQYF.

This clonotype was detected a few times. The V call is TRBV7-8, the J call TRBJ2-1; TRBD1 matches 8 bases. J was trimmed by 3 bases and V by 5 bases; bases with no gene match: 12. The CDR3 spans 17 residues. Germline CDR1 SGHVS, CDR2 FQNEAQ. This chain's CDR3 is CASSDPAETGDYNEQFF. The CDR3 region has the DNA TGTGCCAGCAGCGATCCTGCCGAGACAGGGGACTACAATGAGCAGTTCTTC. The full variable domain, in which reference TRBV7-8 and TRBJ2-1 provide the parts outside the CDR3, is GAGVSQSPRYKVAKRGQDVALRCDPISGHVSLFWYQQALGQGPEFLTYFQNEAQLDKSGLPSDRFFAERPEGSVSTLKIQRTQQEDSAVYLCASSDPAETGDYNEQFFGPGTRLTVL.

The V call is TRBV4-2, the J call TRBJ2-7; weak D call: TRBD1 (6 bases). This CDR3 spans 13 amino acids. Deletions cut 2 bases from V and 5 bases from J, with 10 bases between. From germline, CDR1 is LGHNA and CDR2 YNFKEQ. Here the CDR3 reads CASSQRGIHEQYF. DNA of the CDR3: TGTGCCAGCAGCCAAAGGGGGATCCACGAGCAGTACTTC.

This clonotype was detected ten times or more. The chain is built from TRBV5-1 and TRBJ2-7; 10 positions match TRBD1. The ends lost 5 bases at V and 1 base at J; junction bases unmatched: 3. There are 14 residues in the CDR3. CDR1 and CDR2 (germline): SGHRS, YFSETQ. The CDR3 coding sequence is TGCGCCAGCAGAAGGACAGGGGGGTCCTACGAGCAGTACTTC. Amino acids: CASRRTGGSYEQYF.

This clonotype occurred many times. The chain uses TRBV28 and TRBJ1-2; D gene ambiguous. Trimming took off 8 bases at V and 6 bases at J, with 19 bases between the two ends. Germline V lookup: CDR1 MDHEN, CDR2 SYDVKM. CDR3 length: 14 amino acids. The CDR3 loop is CASRSARDLHGYTF. CDR3 DNA sequence: TGTGCCAGCCGCTCTGCTCGCGATCTCCATGGCTACACCTTC.

This clonotype was seen a handful of times. The CDR3: CASSLIRGLDNEQFF. The CDR3 DNA reads as TGTGCCAGCAGCTTAATCAGGGGTCTTGACAATGAGCAGTTCTTC. The chain carries TRBV7-9 and TRBJ2-1; D is perhaps TRBD1 (6 bases). The CDR3 is 15 amino acids. V was trimmed by 2 bases and J by 5 bases, leaving 13 bases between them. Germline V lookup: CDR1 SEHNR, CDR2 FQNEAQ (reference sequence).

The chain recombines TRBV9 with TRBJ2-7; 10 bases map to TRBD1. The germline V gene has CDR1 SGDLS and CDR2 YYNGEE. This CDR3 region has 14 residues. The V segment lost 3 bases and the J segment 6 bases; nucleotides outside the gene matches: 6. CDR3: CASSARDRGLEQYF. The CDR3 nucleotides read TGTGCCAGCAGCGCCCGGGACAGGGGACTCGAGCAGTACTTC.

The rearrangement links TRBV12-3 or TRBV12-4 to TRBJ2-6; D is unclear. V dropped 5 bases and J dropped 2 bases, with 13 bases sitting between them. This CDR3 has 16 amino acids. In DNA form, the CDR3 reads TGTGCCAGCAGTCGCCCCTTAGGGACTGGGGCCAACGTCCTGACTTTC. Translated: CASSRPLGTGANVLTF.

In its sample, this clonotype was seen a few times. J is TRBJ2-5 and V is TRBV7-8, with D perhaps matching TRBD2 (7 bases). Deletions cut 1 base from V and 3 bases from J, with 9 bases between. CDR1 and CDR2 (germline): SGHVS, FQNEAQ. This CDR3 contains 14 residues. The CDR3 DNA is TGTGCCAGCAGCTTAGTAGGGGGGGAAGAGACCCAGTACTTC. This gives the protein CASSLVGGEETQYF.

This clonotype was counted only a few times. The J gene is TRBJ2-4, the V gene TRBV28; 7 bases line up with TRBD1. Germline V gene data show CDR1 as MDHEN and CDR2 as SYDVKM. The CDR3 is made up of 18 amino acids. The ends lost 4 bases at V and 0 bases at J; junction bases unmatched: 12. The CDR3 sequence: CASSSRPGQRLAKNIQYF. CDR3 sequence (DNA): TGTGCCAGCAGTTCTCGCCCGGGACAGAGATTAGCCAAAAACATTCAGTACTTC. The whole variable domain, remainder taken from reference TRBV28 and TRBJ2-4, is DVKVTQSSRYLVKRTGEKVFLECVQDMDHENMFWYRQDPGLGLRLIYFSYDVKMKEKGDIPEGYSVSREKKERFSLILESASTNQTSMYLCASSSRPGQRLAKNIQYFGAGTRLSVL.

This clonotype is judged medium-sized. The chain uses TRBV3-1 and TRBJ2-1; no firm D call. V was cut by 4 bases and J by 2 bases, with 6 bases left in between. The CDR3 contains 13 residues. Per germline, CDR1 LGHDT and CDR2 YNNKEL (reference sequence). CDR3 DNA: TGTGCCAGCAGCCTCGACACCTACAATGAGCAGTTCTTC. It specifies CASSLDTYNEQFF.

This clonotype was recorded many times. The rearrangement joins TRBV5-1 to TRBJ2-7, with a possible D match to TRBD1 (6 bases). Germline V gene data show CDR1 as SGHRS and CDR2 as YFSETQ. The CDR3 sequence is 15 residues long. Trimming removed 0 bases at V and 0 bases at J, with 10 bases between. This CDR3 reads CASSLATGFSYEQYF. The CDR3 nucleotides read TGCGCCAGCAGCTTGGCGACAGGATTCTCCTACGAGCAGTACTTC.

The chain combines TRBV19 with TRBJ2-3, with a possible D match to TRBD1 (6 bases). The CDR3 runs 12 residues. CDR1 is LNHDA, CDR2 SQIVND, per germline (reference sequence). With 3 bases removed from V and 10 bases from J, the gap between germline ends came to 11 bases. CDR3 amino acids: CASSITGTSQYF. The CDR3, as DNA: TGTGCCAGTAGTATCACAGGGACGTCGCAGTATTTT. Combining the CDR3 with reference TRBV19 and TRBJ2-3 gives the whole variable domain DGGITQSPKYLFRKEGQNVTLSCEQNLNHDAMYWYRQDPGQGLRLIYYSQIVNDFQKGDIAEGYSVSREKKESFPLTVTSAQKNPTAFYLCASSITGTSQYFGPGTRLTVL.

Ten or more counts support this clonotype. The J gene is TRBJ2-2, the V gene TRBV29-1; 14 bases map to TRBD2. V was clipped by 3 bases and J by 4 bases; unmatched bases: 7. The length of the CDR3 is 17 residues. Per germline, CDR1 SQVTM and CDR2 ANQGSEA. CDR3 region: CSVEGLAGASRTGELFF. DNA of the CDR3: TGCAGCGTTGAGGGACTAGCGGGGGCCTCACGCACCGGGGAGCTGTTTTTT.

This chain uses TRBV5-6 with TRBJ2-3, with 10 bases fitting TRBD2. The CDR3 spans 15 residues. Germline V gene data show CDR1 as SGHDT and CDR2 as YYEEEE. After removal of 4 bases from V and 2 bases from J, the junction contained 4 bases not matched to a gene. CDR3 in amino acids: CASSISGGITDTQYF. DNA for the CDR3: TGTGCCAGCAGCATTAGCGGGGGGATCACAGATACGCAGTATTTT.

This clonotype was detected ten times or more. This CDR3 reads CSARAVRGNSPLHF. The CDR3 DNA is TGCAGTGCTAGAGCGGTCAGGGGAAATTCACCCCTCCACTTT. V and J are TRBV20-1 and TRBJ1-6; D might be TRBD1 (6 bases). Trimming removed 1 base from V and 7 bases from J, with 11 bases in between. The CDR3 sequence is 14 residues long. Germline assignment: CDR1 DFQATT and CDR2 SNEGSKA (reference sequence).

This chain connects TRBV5-6 to TRBJ1-1; D is uncertain. The CDR3 is 14 residues long. Between the trimmed V and J ends, which lost 4 bases and 5 bases, there was a span of 15 bases. Germline V gene data show CDR1 as SGHDT and CDR2 as YYEEEE. The CDR3 DNA sequence: TGTGCCAGCAGCCCCTCACTGCGAGGAACTGAAGCTTTCTTT. Amino acids: CASSPSLRGTEAFF.

This clonotype has only a few counts. V gene TRBV4-2 combines with J gene TRBJ2-1; 9 positions agree with TRBD2. Germline V gives CDR1 LGHNA, CDR2 YNFKEQ. J gave up 6 bases and V 1 base, and 10 bases lay outside the gene matches. The CDR3 runs to 17 residues. The chain's CDR3 is CASSQGPGERGANEQFF. The CDR3 coding sequence is TGTGCCAGCAGCCAAGGACCTGGGGAGCGGGGGGCCAATGAGCAGTTCTTC.

This clonotype came up once. A much larger clone sits a single nucleotide away, making a read error possible. J is TRBJ2-3 and V is TRBV3-1; D uncertain. The germline V gene encodes CDR1 LGHDT and CDR2 YNNKEL (reference sequence). The CDR3 totals 12 residues. Here the CDR3 DNA reads TGTGCCAGCAGCCACCGAACAGATGCGCAGTATTTT. It specifies CASSHRTDAQYF.

The V gene is TRBV6-1, the J gene TRBJ2-7; no firm D call. From germline, CDR1 is MNHNS and CDR2 SASEGT. This CDR3 contains 13 residues. Trimming left V 3 bases short and J 2 bases short, with 8 bases between. This chain's CDR3 is CASSEFHPYEQYF. CDR3 nucleotide sequence: TGTGCCAGCAGTGAGTTCCACCCCTACGAGCAGTACTTC.

The chain uses TRBV19 and TRBJ1-1, with a possible D match to TRBD1 (5 bases). V was clipped by 10 bases and J by 3 bases, with 21 bases between them. The CDR3 extends over 15 amino acids. Germline loops: CDR1 LNHDA, CDR2 SQIVND (reference sequence). Here the CDR3 reads CATSGGDMGDTEAFF. In DNA form, the CDR3 reads TGTGCCACATCCGGAGGGGATATGGGGGACACTGAAGCTTTCTTT.

In its sample, this clonotype was seen many times. V and J are TRBV20-1 and TRBJ2-3; D gene ambiguous. Germline CDR1 and CDR2: DFQATT and SNEGSKA (reference sequence). The CDR3 contains 11 residues. V was pared by 3 bases and J by 3 bases, with 4 bases between. The DNA for the CDR3 is TGCAGTGCTAGGGGGACAGATACGCAGTATTTT. It yields the protein CSARGTDTQYF.